A selection of T cell receptor beta chains follows, all from one sample in a study of control samples from healthy donors and cancer patients. Measured with immunoSEQ multiplex PCR; TCRdb has only the in-frame clones, and not every one. The sample includes 35,000 to 45,000 clones, approximately 87% seen only once; the top ten take roughly 47%. The sample taken for sequencing was blood. All receptors derive from a man aged 55 to 70 in good health. The CDR3 runs from the conserved cysteine through the conserved F or W. A D gene is named only where the DNA matches it firmly. Rows give clone size only sometimes, using once, few, many, or a class for an expanded clone.

V gene	D gene	clone size	CDR3 length	J gene	CDR3 protein	CDR3 DNA
TRBV6-5	-	-	15	TRBJ1-4	CASSYSTGANEKLFF	TGTGCCAGCAGTTACTCGACAGGCGCTAATGAAAAACTGTTTTTT
TRBV11-2	-	-	16	TRBJ2-1	CASSRRVQSKVSEQFF	TGTGCCAGCAGCCGGCGGGTGCAGTCTAAGGTAAGCGAGCAGTTCTTC
TRBV19	-	few	12	TRBJ2-1	CATVPGPNEQFF	TGTGCCACCGTCCCCGGCCCCAATGAGCAGTTCTTC
TRBV7-2	TRBD2	-	17	TRBJ2-3	CASSLDWRGGPGDTQYF	TGTGCCAGCAGCTTAGATTGGCGGGGGGGCCCGGGAGATACGCAGTATTTT
TRBV6-2/TRBV6-3	-	-	11	TRBJ1-2	CASSYAYGYTF	TGTGCCAGCAGTTACGCCTATGGCTACACCTTC
TRBV5-1	-	-	15	TRBJ2-3	CASSLGQKITDTQYF	TGCGCCAGCAGCTTGGGACAAAAGATCACAGATACGCAGTATTTT
TRBV28	-	-	12	TRBJ1-2	CASSRQSYGYTF	TGTGCCAGCAGCCGACAGAGCTATGGCTACACCTTC
TRBV7-8	-	-	14	TRBJ1-5	CASNRQYSNQPQHF	TGTGCCAGCAATCGACAGTATAGCAATCAGCCCCAGCATTTT
TRBV2	-	many	13	TRBJ1-6	CASSGLTDSPLHF	TGTGCCAGCAGCGGTCTCACTGATTCACCCCTCCACTTT
TRBV7-9	TRBD2	-	16	TRBJ2-2	CASSLWRTSGTGELFF	TGTGCCAGCAGCTTATGGAGGACTAGCGGCACCGGGGAGCTGTTTTTT
TRBV11-3	-	-	14	TRBJ2-1	CASSLFQGTPEQFF	TGTGCCAGCAGCTTATTTCAGGGGACCCCTGAGCAGTTCTTC
TRBV9	-	-	14	TRBJ2-1	CASSVGEFGAEQFF	TGTGCCAGCAGCGTAGGGGAGTTTGGGGCTGAGCAGTTCTTC
TRBV9	-	once	15	TRBJ2-1	CASSRGVGSYNEQFF	TGTGCCAGCAGCCGAGGGGTGGGGTCCTACAATGAGCAGTTCTTC
TRBV9	-	-	15	TRBJ2-3	CASSGAVRGGDTQYF	TGTGCCAGCAGCGGGGCCGTGAGGGGAGGTGATACGCAGTATTTT